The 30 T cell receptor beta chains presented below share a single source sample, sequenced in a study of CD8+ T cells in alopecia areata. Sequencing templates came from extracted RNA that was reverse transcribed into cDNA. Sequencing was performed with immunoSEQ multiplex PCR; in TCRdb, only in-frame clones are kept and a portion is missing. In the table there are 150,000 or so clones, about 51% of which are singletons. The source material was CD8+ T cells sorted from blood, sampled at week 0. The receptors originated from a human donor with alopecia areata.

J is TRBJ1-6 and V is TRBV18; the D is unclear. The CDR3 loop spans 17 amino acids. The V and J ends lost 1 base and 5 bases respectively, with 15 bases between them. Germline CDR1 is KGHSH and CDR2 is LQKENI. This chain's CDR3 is CASSPRLLGDHNSPLHF. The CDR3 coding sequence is TGTGCCAGCTCACCACGATTGTTGGGTGACCATAATTCACCCCTCCACTTT.

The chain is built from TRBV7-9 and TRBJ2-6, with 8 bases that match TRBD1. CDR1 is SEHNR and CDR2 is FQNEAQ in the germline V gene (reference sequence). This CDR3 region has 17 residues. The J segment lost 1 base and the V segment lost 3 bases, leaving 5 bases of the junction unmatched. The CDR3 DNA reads TGTGCCAGCAGCTTGACAGGGGACGCTTCTGGGGCCAACGTCCTGACTTTC. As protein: CASSLTGDASGANVLTF.

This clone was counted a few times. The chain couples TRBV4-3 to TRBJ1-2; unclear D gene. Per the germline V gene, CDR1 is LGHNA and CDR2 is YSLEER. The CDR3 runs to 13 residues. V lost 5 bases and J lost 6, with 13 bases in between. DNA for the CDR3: TGCGCCAGCAGCTCTCTTACATTGGATGGCTACACCTTC. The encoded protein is CASSSLTLDGYTF.

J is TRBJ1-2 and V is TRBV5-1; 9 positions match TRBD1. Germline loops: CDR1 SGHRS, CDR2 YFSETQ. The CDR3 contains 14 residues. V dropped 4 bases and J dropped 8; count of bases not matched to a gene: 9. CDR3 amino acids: CASSAPTGGEGYTF. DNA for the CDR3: TGCGCCAGCAGCGCCCCGACAGGGGGTGAAGGCTACACCTTC.

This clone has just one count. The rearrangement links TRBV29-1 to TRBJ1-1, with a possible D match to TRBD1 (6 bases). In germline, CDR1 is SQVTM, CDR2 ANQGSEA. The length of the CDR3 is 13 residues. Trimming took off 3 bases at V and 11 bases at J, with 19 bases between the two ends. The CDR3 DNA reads TGCAGCGTTGAGGCAGCGACAACCCAGGGGGCTTTCTTT. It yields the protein CSVEAATTQGAFF.

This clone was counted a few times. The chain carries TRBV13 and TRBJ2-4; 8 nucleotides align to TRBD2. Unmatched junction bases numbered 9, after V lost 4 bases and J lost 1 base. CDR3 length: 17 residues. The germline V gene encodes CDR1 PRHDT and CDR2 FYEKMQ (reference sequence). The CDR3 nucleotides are TGTGCCAGCAGCTCGCCCGGGACTAGTGGGGCCAAAAACATTCAGTACTTC. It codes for CASSSPGTSGAKNIQYF.

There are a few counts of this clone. In DNA form, the CDR3 reads TGTGCCAGCAGTCTACAGGGAGTAGGGGGTTACACCTTC. As protein: CASSLQGVGGYTF. This chain joins TRBV6-5 and TRBJ1-2; D might be TRBD1 (6 bases). CDR3 length equals 13 residues. Germline V gene sequence: CDR1 MNHEY, CDR2 SVGAGI. With 5 bases removed from V and 11 bases from J, the gap between germline ends came to 18 bases.

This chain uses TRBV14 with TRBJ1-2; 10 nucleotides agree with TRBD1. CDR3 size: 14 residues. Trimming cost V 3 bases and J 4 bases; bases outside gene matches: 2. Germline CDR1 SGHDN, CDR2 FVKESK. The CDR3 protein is CASSQTGGSYGYTF. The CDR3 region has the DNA TGTGCCAGCAGCCAGACAGGGGGCAGCTATGGCTACACCTTC.

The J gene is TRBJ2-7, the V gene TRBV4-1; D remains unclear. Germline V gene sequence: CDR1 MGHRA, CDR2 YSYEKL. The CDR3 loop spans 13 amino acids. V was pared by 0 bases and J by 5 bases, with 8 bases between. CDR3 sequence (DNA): TGCGCCAGCAGCCAAGATTTCAGAGACGAGCAGTACTTC. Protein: CASSQDFRDEQYF.

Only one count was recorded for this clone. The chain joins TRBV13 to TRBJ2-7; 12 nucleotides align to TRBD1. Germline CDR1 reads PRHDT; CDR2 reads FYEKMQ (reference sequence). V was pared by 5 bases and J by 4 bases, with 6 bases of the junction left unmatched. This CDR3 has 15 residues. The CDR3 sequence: CASSLGTGGSYEQYF. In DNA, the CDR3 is TGTGCCAGCAGCCTGGGGACAGGGGGCTCGTACGAGCAGTACTTC.

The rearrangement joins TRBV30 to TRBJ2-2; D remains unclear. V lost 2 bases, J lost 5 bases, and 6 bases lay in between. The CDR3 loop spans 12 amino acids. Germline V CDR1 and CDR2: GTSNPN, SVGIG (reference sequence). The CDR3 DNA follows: TGTGCCTGGAGTTGGGGTACCGGGGAGCTGTTTTTT. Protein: CAWSWGTGELFF.

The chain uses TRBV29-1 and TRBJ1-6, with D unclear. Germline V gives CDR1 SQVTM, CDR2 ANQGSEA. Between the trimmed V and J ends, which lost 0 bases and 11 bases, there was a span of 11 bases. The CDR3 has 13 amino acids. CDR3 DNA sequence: TGCAGCGTTGAAGAGGACCCTGGGACACCCCTCCACTTT. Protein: CSVEEDPGTPLHF.

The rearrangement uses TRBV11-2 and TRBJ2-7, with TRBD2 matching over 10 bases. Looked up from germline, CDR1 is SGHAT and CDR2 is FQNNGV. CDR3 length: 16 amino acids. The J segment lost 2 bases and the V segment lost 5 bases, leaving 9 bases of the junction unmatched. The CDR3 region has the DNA TGTGCCAGCAGCCTGCGTTTAGCGGGGGGCCCCTACGAGCAGTACTTC. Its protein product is CASSLRLAGGPYEQYF.

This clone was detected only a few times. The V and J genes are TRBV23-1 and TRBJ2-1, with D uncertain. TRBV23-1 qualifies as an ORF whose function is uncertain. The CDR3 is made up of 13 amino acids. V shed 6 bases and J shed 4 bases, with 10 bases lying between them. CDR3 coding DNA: TGCGCCAGCAGCCGATACGGATACAATGAGCAGTTCTTC. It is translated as CASSRYGYNEQFF.

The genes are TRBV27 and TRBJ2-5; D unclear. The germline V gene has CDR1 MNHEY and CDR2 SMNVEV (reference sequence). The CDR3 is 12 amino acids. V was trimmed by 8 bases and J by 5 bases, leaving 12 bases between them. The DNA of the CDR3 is TGTGCCAGCGGCTCGTCCTGGGAGACCCAGTACTTC. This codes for CASGSSWETQYF.

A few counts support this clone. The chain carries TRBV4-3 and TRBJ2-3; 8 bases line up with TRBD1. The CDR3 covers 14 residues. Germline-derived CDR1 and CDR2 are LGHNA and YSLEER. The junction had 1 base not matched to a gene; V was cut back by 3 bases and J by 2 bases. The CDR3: CASSQDRDTDTQYF. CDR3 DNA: TGCGCCAGCAGCCAGGACAGGGACACAGATACGCAGTATTTT.

The CDR3 sequence: CASSVGRGFTDTQYF. Written as DNA, the CDR3 is TGTGCCAGCAGCGTCGGGCGGGGGTTCACAGATACGCAGTATTTT. V and J are TRBV9 and TRBJ2-3; 7 positions agree with TRBD2. V was clipped by 2 bases and J by 2 bases; unmatched bases: 5. Germline assignment: CDR1 SGDLS and CDR2 YYNGEE. This CDR3 has 15 amino acids.

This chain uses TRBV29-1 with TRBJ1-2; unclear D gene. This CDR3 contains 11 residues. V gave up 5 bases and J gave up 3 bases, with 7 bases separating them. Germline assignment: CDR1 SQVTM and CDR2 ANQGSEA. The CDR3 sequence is CSVRSDYGYTF. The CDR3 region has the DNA TGCAGCGTTCGTTCAGACTATGGCTACACCTTC.

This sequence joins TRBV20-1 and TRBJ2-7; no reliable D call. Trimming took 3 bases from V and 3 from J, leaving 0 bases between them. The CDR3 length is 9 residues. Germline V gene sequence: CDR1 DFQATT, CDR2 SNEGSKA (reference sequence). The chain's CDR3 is CSASYEQYF. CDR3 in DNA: TGCAGTGCTAGCTACGAGCAGTACTTC.

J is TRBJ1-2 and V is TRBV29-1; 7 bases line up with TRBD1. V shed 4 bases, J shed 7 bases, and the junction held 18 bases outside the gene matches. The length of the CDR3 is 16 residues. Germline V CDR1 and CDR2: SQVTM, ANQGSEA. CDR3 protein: CSVALPSGTDRVGYTF. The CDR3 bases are TGCAGCGTTGCCCTCCCGTCCGGGACAGATAGGGTTGGCTACACCTTC. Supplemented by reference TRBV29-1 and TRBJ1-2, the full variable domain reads SAVISQKPSRDICQRGTSLTIQCQVDSQVTMMFWYRQQPGQSLTLIATANQGSEATYESGFVIDKFPISRPNLTFSTLTVSNMSPEDSSIYLCSVALPSGTDRVGYTFGSGTRLTVV.

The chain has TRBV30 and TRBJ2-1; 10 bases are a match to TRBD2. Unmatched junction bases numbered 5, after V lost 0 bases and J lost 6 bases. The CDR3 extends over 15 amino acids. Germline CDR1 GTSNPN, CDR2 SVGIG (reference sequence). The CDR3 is CAWSVPSGGINEQFF. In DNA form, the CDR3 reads TGTGCCTGGAGTGTACCTAGCGGGGGTATCAATGAGCAGTTCTTC.

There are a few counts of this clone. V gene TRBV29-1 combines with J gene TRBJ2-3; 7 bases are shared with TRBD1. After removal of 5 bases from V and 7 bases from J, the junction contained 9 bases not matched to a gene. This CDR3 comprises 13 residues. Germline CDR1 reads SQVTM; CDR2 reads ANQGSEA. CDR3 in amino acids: CSVRDSGSNTQYF. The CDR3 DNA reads TGCAGCGTTCGGGACAGCGGATCAAATACGCAGTATTTT.

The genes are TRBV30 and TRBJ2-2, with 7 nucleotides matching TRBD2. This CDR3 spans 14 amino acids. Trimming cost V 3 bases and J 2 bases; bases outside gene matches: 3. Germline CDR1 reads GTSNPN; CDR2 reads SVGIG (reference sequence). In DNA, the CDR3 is TGTGCCTGGAGAAAGGGACTAAACACCGGGGAGCTGTTTTTT. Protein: CAWRKGLNTGELFF.

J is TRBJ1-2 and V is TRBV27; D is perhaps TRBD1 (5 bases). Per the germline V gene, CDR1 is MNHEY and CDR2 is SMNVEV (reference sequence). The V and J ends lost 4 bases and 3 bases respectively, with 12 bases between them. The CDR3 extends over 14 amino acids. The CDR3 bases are TGTGCCAGCAGTTCGGGACTTCGAGACTATGGCTACACCTTC. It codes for CASSSGLRDYGYTF.

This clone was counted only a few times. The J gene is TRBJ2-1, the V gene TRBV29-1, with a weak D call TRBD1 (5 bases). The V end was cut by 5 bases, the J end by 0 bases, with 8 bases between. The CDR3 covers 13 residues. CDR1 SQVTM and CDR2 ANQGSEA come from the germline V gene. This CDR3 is CSVRTLSYNEQFF. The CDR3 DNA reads TGCAGCGTTCGGACACTCTCCTACAATGAGCAGTTCTTC.

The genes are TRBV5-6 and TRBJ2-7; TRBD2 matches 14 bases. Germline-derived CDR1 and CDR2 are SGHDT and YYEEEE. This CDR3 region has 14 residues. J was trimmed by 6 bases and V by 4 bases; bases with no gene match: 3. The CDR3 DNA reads TGTGCCAGCAGCCCGGGACTAGCGGGGGCCGAGCAGTACTTC. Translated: CASSPGLAGAEQYF.

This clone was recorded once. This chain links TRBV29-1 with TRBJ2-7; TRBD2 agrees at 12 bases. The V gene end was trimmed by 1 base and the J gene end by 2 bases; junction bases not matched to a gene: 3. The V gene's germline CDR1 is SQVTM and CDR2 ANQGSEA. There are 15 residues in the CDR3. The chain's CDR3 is CSVEGLAGDTYEQYF. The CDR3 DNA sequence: TGCAGCGTTGAAGGACTAGCGGGGGATACCTACGAGCAGTACTTC.

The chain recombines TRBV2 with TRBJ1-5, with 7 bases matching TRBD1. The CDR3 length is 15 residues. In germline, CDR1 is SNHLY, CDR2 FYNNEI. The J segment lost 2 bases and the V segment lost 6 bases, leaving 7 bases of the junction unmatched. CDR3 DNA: TGTGCCAGCAGGCCGGACAGGTCGGGCAATCAGCCCCAGCATTTT. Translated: CASRPDRSGNQPQHF.

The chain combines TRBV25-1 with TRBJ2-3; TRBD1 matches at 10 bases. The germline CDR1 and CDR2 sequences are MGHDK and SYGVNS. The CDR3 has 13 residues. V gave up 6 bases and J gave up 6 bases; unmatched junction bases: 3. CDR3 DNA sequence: TGTGCCAGCAGCTTGGGACAGGGGGATACGCAGTATTTT. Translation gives CASSLGQGDTQYF.

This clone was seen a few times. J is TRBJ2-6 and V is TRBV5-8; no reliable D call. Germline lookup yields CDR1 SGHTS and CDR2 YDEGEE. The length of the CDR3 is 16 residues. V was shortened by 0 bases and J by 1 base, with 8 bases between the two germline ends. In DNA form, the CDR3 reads TGTGCCAGCAGCTTGGAGGCACCGTCTGGGGCCAACGTCCTGACTTTC. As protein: CASSLEAPSGANVLTF.